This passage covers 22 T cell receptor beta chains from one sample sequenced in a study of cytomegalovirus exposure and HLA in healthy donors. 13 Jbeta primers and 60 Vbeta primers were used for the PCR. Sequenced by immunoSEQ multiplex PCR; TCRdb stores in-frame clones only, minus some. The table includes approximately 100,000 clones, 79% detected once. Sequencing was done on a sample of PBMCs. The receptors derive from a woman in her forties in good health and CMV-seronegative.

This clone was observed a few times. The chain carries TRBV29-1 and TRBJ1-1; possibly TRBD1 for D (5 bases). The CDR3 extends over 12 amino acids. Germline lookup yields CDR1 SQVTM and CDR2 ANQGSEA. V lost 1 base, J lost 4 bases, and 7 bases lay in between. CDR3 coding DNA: TGCAGCGTTGAAGGGGGGGGCACTGAAGCTTTCTTT. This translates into CSVEGGGTEAFF.

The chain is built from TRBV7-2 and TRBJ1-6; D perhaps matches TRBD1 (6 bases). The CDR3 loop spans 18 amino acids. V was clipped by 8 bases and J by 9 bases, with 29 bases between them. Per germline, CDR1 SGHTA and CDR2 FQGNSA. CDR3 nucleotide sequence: TGTGCCAGCCGGGAGTTAAGGGGGGGGAGCCAGGGGTCTTCACCCCTCCACTTT. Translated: CASRELRGGSQGSSPLHF.

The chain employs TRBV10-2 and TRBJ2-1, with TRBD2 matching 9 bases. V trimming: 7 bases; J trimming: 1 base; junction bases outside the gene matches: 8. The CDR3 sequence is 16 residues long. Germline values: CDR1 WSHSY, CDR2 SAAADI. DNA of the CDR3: TGCGCCAGCACTCCCTCTAGCGGGGCATCCTACAATGAGCAGTTCTTC. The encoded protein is CASTPSSGASYNEQFF.

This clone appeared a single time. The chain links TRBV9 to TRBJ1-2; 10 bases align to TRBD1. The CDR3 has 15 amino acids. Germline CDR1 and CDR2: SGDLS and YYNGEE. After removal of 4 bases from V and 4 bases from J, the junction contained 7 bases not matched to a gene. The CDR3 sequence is CASSIGTGDLYGYTF. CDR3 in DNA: TGTGCCAGCAGCATCGGGACAGGGGATCTCTATGGCTACACCTTC. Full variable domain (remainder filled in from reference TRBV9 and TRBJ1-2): DSGVTQTPKHLITATGQRVTLRCSPRSGDLSVYWYQQSLDQGLQFLIQYYNGEERAKGNILERFSAQQFPDLHSELNLSSLELGDSALYFCASSIGTGDLYGYTFGSGTRLTVV.

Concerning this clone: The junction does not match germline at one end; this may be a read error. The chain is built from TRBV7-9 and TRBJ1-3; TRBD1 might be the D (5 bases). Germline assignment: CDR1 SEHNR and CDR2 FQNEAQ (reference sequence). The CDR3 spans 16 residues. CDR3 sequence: CSSSSPRRGTGNTIYF. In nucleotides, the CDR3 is TGTTCCAGCAGCTCACCCCGGAGGGGTACGGGAAACACCATATATTTT.

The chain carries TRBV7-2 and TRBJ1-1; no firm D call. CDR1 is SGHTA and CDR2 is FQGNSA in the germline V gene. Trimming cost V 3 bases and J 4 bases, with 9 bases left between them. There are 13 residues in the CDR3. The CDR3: CASSFRQITEAFF. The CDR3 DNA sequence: TGTGCCAGCAGCTTCAGGCAGATCACTGAAGCTTTCTTT.

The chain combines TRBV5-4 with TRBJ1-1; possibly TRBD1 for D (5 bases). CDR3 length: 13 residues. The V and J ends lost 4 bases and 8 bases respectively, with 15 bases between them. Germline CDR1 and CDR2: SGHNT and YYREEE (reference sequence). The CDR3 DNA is TGTGCCAGCAGCCCCGAGCCAGGGAAAGAAGCTTTCTTT. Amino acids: CASSPEPGKEAFF. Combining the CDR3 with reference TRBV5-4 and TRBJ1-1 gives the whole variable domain ETGVTQSPTHLIKTRGQQVTLRCSSQSGHNTVSWYQQALGQGPQFIFQYYREEENGRGNFPPRFSGLQFPNYSSELNVNALELDDSALYLCASSPEPGKEAFFGQGTRLTVV.

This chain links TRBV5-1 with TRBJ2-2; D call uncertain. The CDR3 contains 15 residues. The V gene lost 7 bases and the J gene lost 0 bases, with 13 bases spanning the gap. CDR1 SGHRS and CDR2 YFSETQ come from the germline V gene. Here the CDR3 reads CASSLPRSNTGELFF. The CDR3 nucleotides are TGCGCCAGCTCTCTCCCGCGTTCGAACACCGGGGAGCTGTTTTTT.

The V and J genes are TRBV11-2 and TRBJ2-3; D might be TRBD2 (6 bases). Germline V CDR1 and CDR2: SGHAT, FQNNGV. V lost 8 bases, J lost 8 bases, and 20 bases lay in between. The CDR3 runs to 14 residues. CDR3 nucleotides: TGTGCCAGCGGCGCCCCACACCTGGGGGGTACGCAGTATTTT. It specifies CASGAPHLGGTQYF. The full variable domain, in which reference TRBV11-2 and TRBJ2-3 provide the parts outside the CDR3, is EAGVAQSPRYKIIEKRQSVAFWCNPISGHATLYWYQQILGQGPKLLIQFQNNGVVDDSQLPKDRFSAERLKGVDSTLKIQPAKLEDSAVYLCASGAPHLGGTQYFGPGTRLTVL.

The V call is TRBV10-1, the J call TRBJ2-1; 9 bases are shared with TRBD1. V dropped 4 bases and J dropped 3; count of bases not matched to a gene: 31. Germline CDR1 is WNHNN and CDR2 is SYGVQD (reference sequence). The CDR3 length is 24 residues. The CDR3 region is CASSGPGQGNDTPQKEGDYNEQFF. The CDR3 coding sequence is TGCGCCAGCAGTGGTCCGGGACAGGGAAACGATACCCCCCAAAAGGAAGGTGACTACAATGAGCAGTTCTTC.

This CDR3 reads CASSQDEGTYEQYF. CDR3 DNA sequence: TGCGCCAGCAGCCAAGATGAGGGCACCTACGAGCAGTACTTC. V is TRBV4-1 and J is TRBJ2-7, with D possibly being TRBD2 (5 bases). The CDR3 runs to 14 residues. From germline, CDR1 is MGHRA and CDR2 YSYEKL. V lost 0 bases, J lost 2 bases, and 8 bases lay in between.

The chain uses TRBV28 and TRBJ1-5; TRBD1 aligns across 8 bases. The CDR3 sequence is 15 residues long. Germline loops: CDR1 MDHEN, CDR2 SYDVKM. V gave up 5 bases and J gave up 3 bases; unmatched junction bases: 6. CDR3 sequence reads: CASSPRTGNNQPQHF. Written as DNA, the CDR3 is TGTGCCAGCAGTCCGAGGACAGGGAACAATCAGCCCCAGCATTTT.

The CDR3 region is CASSEGPSGANVLTF. In nucleotides, the CDR3 is TGTGCCAGCAGTGAAGGGCCTTCTGGGGCCAACGTCCTGACTTTC. The gene calls are TRBV6-1 and TRBJ2-6; D unclear. The CDR3 extends over 15 amino acids. V lost 1 base and J 1 base, leaving 5 bases between the germline ends. Germline CDR1 reads MNHNS; CDR2 reads SASEGT.

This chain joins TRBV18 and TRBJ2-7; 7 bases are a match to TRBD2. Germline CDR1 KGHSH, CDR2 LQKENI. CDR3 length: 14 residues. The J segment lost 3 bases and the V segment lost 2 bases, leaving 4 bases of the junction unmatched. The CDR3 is CASSPSGGSYEQYF. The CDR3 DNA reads TGTGCCAGCTCACCATCTGGCGGGAGCTACGAGCAGTACTTC.

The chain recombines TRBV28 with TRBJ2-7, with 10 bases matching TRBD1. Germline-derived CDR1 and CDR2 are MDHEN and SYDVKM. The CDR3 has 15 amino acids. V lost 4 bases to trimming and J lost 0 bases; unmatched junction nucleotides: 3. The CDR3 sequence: CASSSWTGGSYEQYF. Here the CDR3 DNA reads TGTGCCAGCAGTTCTTGGACAGGGGGCTCCTACGAGCAGTACTTC. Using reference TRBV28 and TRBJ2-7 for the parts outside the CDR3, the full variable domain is DVKVTQSSRYLVKRTGEKVFLECVQDMDHENMFWYRQDPGLGLRLIYFSYDVKMKEKGDIPEGYSVSREKKERFSLILESASTNQTSMYLCASSSWTGGSYEQYFGPGTRLTVT.

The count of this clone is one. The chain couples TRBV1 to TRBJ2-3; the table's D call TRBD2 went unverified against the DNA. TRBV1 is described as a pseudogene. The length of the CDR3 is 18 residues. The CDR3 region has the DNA TGCACCAGCAGCCAAGATGCCGGGACTACCTTAATCACAGATACGCAGTATTTT. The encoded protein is CTSSQDAGTTLITDTQYF.

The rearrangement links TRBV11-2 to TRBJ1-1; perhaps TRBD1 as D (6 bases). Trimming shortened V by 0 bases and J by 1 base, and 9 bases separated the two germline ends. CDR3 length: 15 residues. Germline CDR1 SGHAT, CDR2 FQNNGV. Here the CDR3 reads CASSLDGGANTEAFF. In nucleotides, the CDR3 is TGTGCCAGCAGCTTAGATGGGGGGGCGAACACTGAAGCTTTCTTT.

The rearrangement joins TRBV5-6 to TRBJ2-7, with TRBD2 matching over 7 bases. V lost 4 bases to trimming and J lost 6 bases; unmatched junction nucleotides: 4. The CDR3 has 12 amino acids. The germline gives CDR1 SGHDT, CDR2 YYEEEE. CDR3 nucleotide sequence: TGTGCCAGCAGCCCCTCGGGAGGCGAGCAGTACTTC. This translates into CASSPSGGEQYF.

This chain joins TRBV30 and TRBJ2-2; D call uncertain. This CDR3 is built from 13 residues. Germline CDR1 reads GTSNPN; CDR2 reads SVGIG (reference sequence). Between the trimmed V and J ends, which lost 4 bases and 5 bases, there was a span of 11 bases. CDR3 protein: CAWNNRETGELFF. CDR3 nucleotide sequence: TGTGCCTGGAACAACAGAGAGACCGGGGAGCTGTTTTTT.

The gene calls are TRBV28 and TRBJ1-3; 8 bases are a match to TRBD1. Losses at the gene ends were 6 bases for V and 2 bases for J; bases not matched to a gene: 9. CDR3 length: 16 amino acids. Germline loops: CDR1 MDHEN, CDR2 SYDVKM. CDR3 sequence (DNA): TGTGCCAGCAGACAGACAGGGGTAAGGACTGGAAACACCATATATTTT. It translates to CASRQTGVRTGNTIYF.

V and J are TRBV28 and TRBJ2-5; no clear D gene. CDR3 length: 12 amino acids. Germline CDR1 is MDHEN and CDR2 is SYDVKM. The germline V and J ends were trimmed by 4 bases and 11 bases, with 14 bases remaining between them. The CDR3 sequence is CASSSTPTGQYF. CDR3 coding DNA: TGTGCCAGCAGTTCCACCCCCACCGGGCAGTACTTC.

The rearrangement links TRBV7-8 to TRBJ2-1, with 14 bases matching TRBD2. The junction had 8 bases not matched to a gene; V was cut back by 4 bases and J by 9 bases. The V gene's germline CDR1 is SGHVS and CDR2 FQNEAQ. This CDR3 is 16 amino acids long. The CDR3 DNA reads TGTGCCAGCAGCTCTACGGGGACTAGCGGGAGTGGTGAGCAGTTCTTC. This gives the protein CASSSTGTSGSGEQFF.